Included here is one T cell receptor (beta chain) sequence, with context. The target antigen is unknown. The sample is drawn from a study of T cell responses to AZD1222 COVID-19 vaccine. Whole-study context: Pooled in the analysis were second doses at about 4 or about 12 weeks. Regarding the study as a whole: Recipients of AZD1222 seropositive at baseline numbered only 6 or 7. Donors were chiefly white British, with a greater number of females, and clonal diversity was perhaps underestimated.

Method: immunoSEQ multiplex PCR; TCRdb's copy keeps in-frame clones and lacks some. The data contain about 140,000 clones, about 90% of them singletons. V gave up 2 bases and J gave up 6 bases, with 10 bases separating them. From germline, CDR1 is GTSNPN and CDR2 SVGIG (reference sequence). The CDR3 has 13 amino acids. The sequences come from peripheral blood, collected on day 0 of AZD1222 vaccination. The chain is built from TRBV30 and TRBJ2-2; D might be TRBD2 (6 bases). This clonotype was obtained from an adult in good health. CDR3 sequence (DNA): TGTGCCTGGAGTCCGGACTATTCCGGGGAGCTGTTTTTT. Amino acids: CAWSPDYSGELFF.